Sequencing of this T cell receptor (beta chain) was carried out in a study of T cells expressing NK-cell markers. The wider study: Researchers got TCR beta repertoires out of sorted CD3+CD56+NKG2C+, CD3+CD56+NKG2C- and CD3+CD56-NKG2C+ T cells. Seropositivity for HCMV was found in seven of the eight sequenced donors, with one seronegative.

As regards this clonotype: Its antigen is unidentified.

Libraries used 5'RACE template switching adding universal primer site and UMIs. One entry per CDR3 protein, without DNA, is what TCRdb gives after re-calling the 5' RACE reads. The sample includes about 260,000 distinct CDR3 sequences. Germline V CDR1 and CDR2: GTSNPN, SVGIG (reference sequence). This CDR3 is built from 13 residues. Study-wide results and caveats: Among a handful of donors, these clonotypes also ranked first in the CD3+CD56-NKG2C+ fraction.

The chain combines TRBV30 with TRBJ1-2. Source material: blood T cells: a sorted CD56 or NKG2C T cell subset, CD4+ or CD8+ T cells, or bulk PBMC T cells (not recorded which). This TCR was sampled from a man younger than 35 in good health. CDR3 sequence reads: CAWGFLNVYGYTF.